What follows are 7 T cell receptor beta chains derived from one specimen sequenced in a study of shared clonotypes between healthy human individuals. Sequenced by immunoSEQ multiplex PCR; TCRdb stores in-frame clones only, minus some. The sample has hundreds of thousands of clones; 73% are singletons. The sample was memory CD4+ T cells sorted from blood. Subset in this sample: CD45RA-negative fraction. Every receptor here comes from a woman younger than 45 in good health.

The chain has TRBV7-2 and TRBJ2-5; 9 bases are shared with TRBD2. The V gene's germline CDR1 is SGHTA and CDR2 FQGNSA. Trimming at V came to 5 bases and at J to 4 bases, leaving 5 bases not matched to a gene. The CDR3 is made up of 14 amino acids. This chain's CDR3 is CASSRGGGRETQYF. As DNA, the CDR3 is TGTGCCAGCAGCCGCGGGGGGGGGCGAGAGACCCAGTACTTC.

The chain is built from TRBV7-9 and TRBJ2-3; TRBD1 agrees at 11 bases. Looked up from germline, CDR1 is SEHNR and CDR2 is FQNEAQ (reference sequence). The CDR3 spans 16 residues. The V segment lost 6 bases and the J segment 5 bases; nucleotides outside the gene matches: 10. This chain's CDR3 is CASRTWTGGAVDTQYF. CDR3 coding DNA: TGTGCCAGCAGAACTTGGACAGGGGGCGCGGTAGATACGCAGTATTTT.

The V call is TRBV18, the J call TRBJ2-1; D is unclear. This CDR3 spans 18 amino acids. V lost 3 bases and J 0 bases, leaving 18 bases between the germline ends. Germline values: CDR1 KGHSH, CDR2 LQKENI. The CDR3 is CASSPMANRASSYNEQFF. The CDR3 nucleotides read TGTGCCAGCTCACCCATGGCGAATCGGGCCAGCTCCTACAATGAGCAGTTCTTC. Together with reference TRBV18 and TRBJ2-1, the CDR3 gives the full variable domain: NAGVMQNPRHLVRRRGQEARLRCSPMKGHSHVYWYRQLPEEGLKFMVYLQKENIIDESGMPKERFSAEFPKEGPSILRIQQVVRGDSAAYFCASSPMANRASSYNEQFFGPGTRLTVL.

A few counts support this clone. V usage is TRBV7-2 and J usage is TRBJ2-7; 7 nucleotides match TRBD1. The V and J ends lost 4 bases and 6 bases, in that order; junction bases with no gene match: 12. CDR3 length: 15 amino acids. The germline CDR1 and CDR2 sequences are SGHTA and FQGNSA. The CDR3 nucleotides are TGTGCCAGCAGCTATACTACGCTGACAGGGCGCGAGCAGTACTTC. As protein: CASSYTTLTGREQYF.

The chain combines TRBV19 with TRBJ2-1; 8 bases line up with TRBD1. V lost 4 bases to trimming and J lost 0 bases; unmatched junction nucleotides: 8. From germline, CDR1 is LNHDA and CDR2 SQIVND (reference sequence). The CDR3 length is 17 residues. This chain's CDR3 is CASSKQTGGASYNEQFF. CDR3 nucleotide sequence: TGTGCCAGTAGTAAACAAACAGGGGGAGCCTCCTACAATGAGCAGTTCTTC.

The V gene is TRBV29-1, the J gene TRBJ2-1; possibly TRBD2 for D (6 bases). This CDR3 spans 13 amino acids. The V gene lost 7 bases and the J gene lost 7 bases, with 17 bases spanning the gap. The germline V gene has CDR1 SQVTM and CDR2 ANQGSEA. CDR3 bases: TGCAGCGCTCCCCGGCAGGGAGGAAATGAGCAGTTCTTC. Amino acid sequence: CSAPRQGGNEQFF.

This clone was counted many times. This sequence joins TRBV6-4 and TRBJ2-2; D not resolved. Trimming cost V 6 bases and J 4 bases, with 9 bases left between them. CDR1 is MRHNA and CDR2 is SNTAGT in the germline V gene. There are 13 residues in the CDR3. The CDR3 DNA is TGTGCCAGCAGCACAGATGCCACCGGGGAGCTGTTTTTT. Its protein is CASSTDATGELFF.